This T cell receptor (beta chain) was obtained from a study of human T cells and chemical hapten exposure. As to time point: pre-sensitization, week 0. Treatment specified: therapeutic diphenylcyclopropenone sensitization with weekly scalp DPC. The CDR3 runs 18 residues. Per germline, CDR1 SGHAT and CDR2 FQNNGV. Trimming shortened V by 5 bases and J by 0 bases, and 20 bases separated the two germline ends. Study-wide results and limits: Unchanged with DPC sensitization were TCRs above 1 in 1000 frequency. Donors' alopecia may make their immune response differ from healthy people's.

In the case of this clonotype: Its matching antigen is unknown.

Using its own MiXCR run on the RACE reads, TCRdb lists one record per CDR3 protein. The table has around 120,000 distinct CDR3 sequences, around an eighth seen once. The receptor's source is a woman aged 18 to 35 with alopecia areata. Some clones in this sample may be carry-over from other donors' samples. The sample in question was whole blood, obtained in connection with sensitization to the hapten diphenylcyclopropenone (DPC). The chain recombines TRBV11-2 with TRBJ2-4; D possibly uses TRBD1 or TRBD2 (6 bases each). The CDR3 reads CASSPLGQQGLAKNIQYF. CDR3 sequence (DNA): TGTGCCAGCAGCCCATTAGGGCAACAGGGACTAGCCAAAAACATTCAGTACTTC.